This TCR beta chain emerged from a study of tumor-infiltrating lymphocytes in localized non-small cell lung cancer. The CDR3 spans 14 residues. Germline-derived CDR1 and CDR2 are SGHRS and YFSETQ. The V and J ends lost 1 base and 6 bases, in that order; junction bases with no gene match: 3. Clones were read by immunoSEQ multiplex PCR, and TCRdb kept only the in-frame ones, dropping some. The table shows fewer than 8,500 clones, with 74% occurring only once. In its sample, this clone was seen a few times. This sequence originates from a human donor with non-small cell lung cancer. The specimen was uninvolved lung tissue not adjacent to the tumor. The genes are TRBV5-1 and TRBJ2-2, with 7 nucleotides matching TRBD2. CDR3 sequence reads: CASSLNLAAGELFF. CDR3 nucleotide sequence: TGCGCCAGCAGCTTGAACCTAGCGGCCGGGGAGCTGTTTTTT.